This TCR beta chain was sequenced during a study of blood T cell repertoires in COVID-19 (dated by TCRdb to about 2020). Context from the whole study: Collaborator samples came from the United States, Italy and Spain and covered acute and convalescent phases of COVID-19. The samples were drawn from the first 160 participants of the ongoing ImmuneRACE study and from under 1,500 subjects provided by 6 global collaborators. Subjects who had been exposed to COVID-19, were actively infected with it, or had recovered from it provided the deeply sampled blood TCRbeta repertoires that made up the dataset. The material from the prospective study consisted of cDNA or gDNA derived from T cells, B-cell-depleted T cells, or PBMCs. Where available, HLA class I and class II types were obtained from metadata supplied by the sample provider rather than from assay-based typing. The repertoires were made available in a free public database intended to serve as a resource for research on the immune response to SARS-CoV-2. The sample metadata nearly always contained a de-identified subject ID, COVID-19 status, age in years and sex. Broader findings and caveats from the paper: How much clinical and demographic metadata was included differed by source and by participant, and the metadata was provided uncurated.

Including the terminal cysteine and phenylalanine, the CDR3 comprises 16 residues. Only the CDR3 DNA stays, 48 bases, in frame from base 1. V was cut back by 0 bases and J by 6 bases, leaving a gap of 15 bases between them. From a lookup of the germline V gene, CDR1 and CDR2 are SGHTA and FQGTGA. Each collaborating institution followed its own protocols to collect whole blood in K2EDTA tubes. For TCRbeta analysis, collaborator samples were shipped as frozen whole blood, as isolated PBMCs, or as DNA extracted from either sample type. A remark on this clone: No cognate antigen has been identified for it. No much larger clone exists at a distance of one base, and base qualities are not known.

TCRbeta CDR3 regions were amplified from genomic DNA using the immunoSEQ Assay, a bias-controlled multiplex PCR. On the study's bioinformatics: Nucleated cell counts per sample were estimated from amplification of reference gene primers within the assay. Sequence reads were collapsed and filtered to measure the absolute abundance of every unique TCRbeta CDR3 rearrangement. Productive Simpson clonality was computed per sample as the square root of Simpson's diversity index over productive rearrangements. The clones in this table, taken by TCRdb from immuneACCESS, are in-frame only. Not every clone is retained; where verified, under half of the shortfall comes from an unresolved V gene, and the cause of the rest is unknown. V and J calls plus clone size are reproduced from that table; the DNA served to infer D and trimming. The sample records about 150,000 clones, approximately 86% of which are singletons. The top ten clonotypes cover over 2% of the sample.

The chain was built from TRBV7-3 and TRBJ2-1, with a weak D call of TRBD2 (6 bases match). This TCR was recovered from a woman in her 70s with acute or convalescent COVID-19. The specimen sequenced was peripheral blood. The CDR3 protein sequence reads: CASSLTGGSGSNEQFF. The nucleotide sequence reads TGTGCCAGCAGCTTAACGGGTGGGAGCGGGTCCAATGAGCAGTTCTTC.